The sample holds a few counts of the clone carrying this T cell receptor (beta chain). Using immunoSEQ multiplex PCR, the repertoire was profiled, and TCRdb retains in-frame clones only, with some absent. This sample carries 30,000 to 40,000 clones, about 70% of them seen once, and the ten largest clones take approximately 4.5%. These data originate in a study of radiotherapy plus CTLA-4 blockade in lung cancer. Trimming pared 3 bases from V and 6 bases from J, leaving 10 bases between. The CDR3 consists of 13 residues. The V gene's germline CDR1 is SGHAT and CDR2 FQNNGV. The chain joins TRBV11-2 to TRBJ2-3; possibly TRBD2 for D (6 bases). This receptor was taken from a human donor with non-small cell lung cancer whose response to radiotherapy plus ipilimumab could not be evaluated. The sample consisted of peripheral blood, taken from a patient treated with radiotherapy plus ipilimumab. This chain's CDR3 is CASSLNAGDTQYF. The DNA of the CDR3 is TGTGCCAGCAGCTTGAACGCGGGGGATACGCAGTATTTT.